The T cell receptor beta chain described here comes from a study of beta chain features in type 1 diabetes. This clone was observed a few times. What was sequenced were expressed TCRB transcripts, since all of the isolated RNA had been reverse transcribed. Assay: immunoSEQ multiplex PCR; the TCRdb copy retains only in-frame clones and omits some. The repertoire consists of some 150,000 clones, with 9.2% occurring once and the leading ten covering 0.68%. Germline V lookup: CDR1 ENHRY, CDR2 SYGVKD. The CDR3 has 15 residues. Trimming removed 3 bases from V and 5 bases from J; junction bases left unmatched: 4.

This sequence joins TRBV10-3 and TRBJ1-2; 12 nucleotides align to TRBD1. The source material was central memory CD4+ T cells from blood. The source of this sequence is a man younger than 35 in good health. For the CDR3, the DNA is TGTGCCATCAGTGAATGGGGACAGGGGGCTTATGGCTACACCTTC. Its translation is CAISEWGQGAYGYTF.